A selection of T cell receptor beta chains follows, all from one sample in a study of blood T cell repertoires in COVID-19. Clones were sequenced by immunoSEQ multiplex PCR, and TCRdb holds only the in-frame ones, with some missing. The sample includes around 250,000 clones, less than 90% seen only once; the top ten take 4.6%. The sample was peripheral blood. These receptors all come from a man in his 60s who had recovered from COVID-19. The CDR3 runs from the conserved cysteine through the conserved F or W. Fields, in order: D gene, clone size, J gene, CDR3 length, V gene, CDR3 DNA, CDR3 protein. The D gene is left open where the match is weak. Some rows have no size entry. The others give once, few or many, or a class for an expanded clone.

TRBD2 . TRBJ2-1 16 TRBV7-6 TGTGCCAGCAGCTTATCCGGGACTAGCCCTTACAATGAGCAGTTCTTC CASSLSGTSPYNEQFF
. . TRBJ1-2 13 TRBV30 TGTGCCTGGAGTGGAACTCTGGCAGGTGGCTACACCTTC CAWSGTLAGGYTF
TRBD2 once TRBJ2-3 16 TRBV7-2 TGTGCCAGCAGCTCCCGACTAGCGGGGAGCACAGATACGCAGTATTTT CASSSRLAGSTDTQYF
TRBD1 once TRBJ1-2 13 TRBV10-3 TGTGCCATCAGTCCGCAGGGGGCTCGCGGCTACACCTTC CAISPQGARGYTF
. few TRBJ2-7 15 TRBV19 TGTGCCAGTAGTATAGATCTGAGCGTAGCCTACGAGCAGTACTTC CASSIDLSVAYEQYF
. once TRBJ1-6 16 TRBV9 TGTGCCAGCAGCGTAAGTGAGAGCTCCTATAATTCACCCCTCCACTTT CASSVSESSYNSPLHF
. . TRBJ2-7 13 TRBV19 TGTGCCAGTAGTATAGAGAGCTCCTACGAGCAGTACTTC CASSIESSYEQYF
TRBD1 . TRBJ2-1 14 TRBV19 TGTGCCAGTAGTACGGGACAGGGATCGGATGAGCAGTTCTTC CASSTGQGSDEQFF
TRBD2 . TRBJ2-4 16 TRBV19 TGTGCCAGTAGTATCACTAGCGGGGGGGCCTGGGACATTCAGTACTTC CASSITSGGAWDIQYF
. . TRBJ2-5 13 TRBV30 TGTGCCTGGAGTGTGGCCGGGGTAGAGACCCAGTACTTC CAWSVAGVETQYF
. . TRBJ1-4 15 TRBV5-1 TGCGCCAGCAGCCCAGAATGGGGGACAACTGAAAAACTGTTTTTT CASSPEWGTTEKLFF
TRBD1 . TRBJ2-7 13 TRBV7-9 TGTGCCAGCAGCCCGGGACAGGGCTACGAGCAGTACTTC CASSPGQGYEQYF
. . TRBJ2-3 16 TRBV27 TGTGCCAGCAGCGCCACCCCGGGACTTCGGACAGATACGCAGTATTTT CASSATPGLRTDTQYF
. . TRBJ1-4 16 TRBV2 TGTGCCAGCAGGACACTTACAGGGAAAGCTAATGAAAAACTGTTTTTT CASRTLTGKANEKLFF
TRBD2 few TRBJ2-7 15 TRBV25-1 TGTGCCAGCAGTTCCACTAGCGGGAGGGCCTACGAGCAGTACTTC CASSSTSGRAYEQYF
TRBD2 . TRBJ2-1 15 TRBV9 TGTGCCAGCAGCGGCCCGGGGGGGAGCTACAATGAGCAGTTCTTC CASSGPGGSYNEQFF
TRBD2 . TRBJ2-1 17 TRBV7-3 TGTGCCAGCAGCTTAACGTCCGGACTAGCGGGTAACAATGAGCAGTTCTTC CASSLTSGLAGNNEQFF
. once TRBJ2-1 18 TRBV4-1 TGCGCCAGCAGCCAAGATGGGGGCCTGGTGAGCTCCTACAATGAGCAGTTCTTC CASSQDGGLVSSYNEQFF
. . TRBJ1-3 12 TRBV30 TGTGCCTCCCCCGGGGGTGGAAACACCATATATTTT CASPGGGNTIYF
. . TRBJ2-7 15 TRBV6-1 TGTGCCAGCAGTGAAAGGGGTTTGGGGAACTACGAGCAGTACTTC CASSERGLGNYEQYF
. . TRBJ2-2 12 TRBV12-3/TRBV12-4 TGTGCCAGCAGTTTTCTTACCGGGGAGCTGTTTTTT CASSFLTGELFF
. . TRBJ1-6 13 TRBV2 TGTGCCAGCAGTGATAGGAGAGGTTCACCCCTCCACTTT CASSDRRGSPLHF
TRBD1 . TRBJ1-1 15 TRBV11-2 TGTGCCAGCACCACAACAGGGGGCATGAACACTGAAGCTTTCTTT CASTTTGGMNTEAFF